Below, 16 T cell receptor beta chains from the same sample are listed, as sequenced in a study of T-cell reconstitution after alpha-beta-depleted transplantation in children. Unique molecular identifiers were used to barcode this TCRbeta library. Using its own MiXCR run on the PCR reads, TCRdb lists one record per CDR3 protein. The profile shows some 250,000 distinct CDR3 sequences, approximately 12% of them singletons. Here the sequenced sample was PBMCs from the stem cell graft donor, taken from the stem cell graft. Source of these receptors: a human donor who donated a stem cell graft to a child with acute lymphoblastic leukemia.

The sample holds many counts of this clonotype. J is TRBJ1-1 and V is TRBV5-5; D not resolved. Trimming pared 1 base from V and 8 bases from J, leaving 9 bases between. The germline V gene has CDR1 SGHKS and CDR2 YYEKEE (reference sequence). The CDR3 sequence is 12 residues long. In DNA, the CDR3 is TGTGCCAGCAGCTTGTACGGGATCGAAGCTTTCTTT. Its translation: CASSLYGIEAFF.

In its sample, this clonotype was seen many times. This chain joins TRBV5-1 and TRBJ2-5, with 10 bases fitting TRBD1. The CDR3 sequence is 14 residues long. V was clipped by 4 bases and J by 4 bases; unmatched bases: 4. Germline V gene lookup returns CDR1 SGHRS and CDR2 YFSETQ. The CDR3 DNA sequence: TGCGCCAGCAGCCCGACAGGGGGCAGAGAGACCCAGTACTTC. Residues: CASSPTGGRETQYF.

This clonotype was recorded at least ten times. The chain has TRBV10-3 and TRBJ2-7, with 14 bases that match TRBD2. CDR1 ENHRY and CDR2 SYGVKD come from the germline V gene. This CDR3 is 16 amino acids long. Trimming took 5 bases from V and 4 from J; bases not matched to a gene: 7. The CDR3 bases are TGTGCCATCAGTCCGTTCGGACTAGCGGGGGGATACGAGCAGTACTTC. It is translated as CAISPFGLAGGYEQYF.

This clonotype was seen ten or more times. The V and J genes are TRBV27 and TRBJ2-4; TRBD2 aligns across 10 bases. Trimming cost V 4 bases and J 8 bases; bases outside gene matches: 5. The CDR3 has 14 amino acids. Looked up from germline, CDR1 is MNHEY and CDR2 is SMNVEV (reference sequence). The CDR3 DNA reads TGTGCCAGCAGTTCCCAAGCGGGGGGGGACATTCAGTACTTC. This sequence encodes CASSSQAGGDIQYF.

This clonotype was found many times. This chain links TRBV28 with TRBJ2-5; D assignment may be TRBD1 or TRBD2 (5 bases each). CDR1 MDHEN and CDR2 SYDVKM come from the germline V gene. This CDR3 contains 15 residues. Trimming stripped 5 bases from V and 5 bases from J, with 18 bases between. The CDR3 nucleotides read TGTGCCAGCAGTCTCAGAGAGGGGTCAAAGGAGACCCAGTACTTC. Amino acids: CASSLREGSKETQYF.

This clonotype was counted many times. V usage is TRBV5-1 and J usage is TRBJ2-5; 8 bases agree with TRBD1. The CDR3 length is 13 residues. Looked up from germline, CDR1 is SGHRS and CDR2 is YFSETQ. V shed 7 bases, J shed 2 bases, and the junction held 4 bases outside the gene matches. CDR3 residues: CASSRQGQETQYF. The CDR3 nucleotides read TGCGCCAGCTCTCGACAGGGGCAAGAGACCCAGTACTTC.

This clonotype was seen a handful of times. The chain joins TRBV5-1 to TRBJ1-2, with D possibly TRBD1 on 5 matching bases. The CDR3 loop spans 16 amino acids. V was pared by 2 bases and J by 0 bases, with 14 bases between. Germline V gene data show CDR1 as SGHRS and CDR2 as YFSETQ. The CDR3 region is CASSFPSPGPNYGYTF. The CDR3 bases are TGCGCCAGCAGCTTTCCTTCCCCAGGGCCTAACTATGGCTACACCTTC.

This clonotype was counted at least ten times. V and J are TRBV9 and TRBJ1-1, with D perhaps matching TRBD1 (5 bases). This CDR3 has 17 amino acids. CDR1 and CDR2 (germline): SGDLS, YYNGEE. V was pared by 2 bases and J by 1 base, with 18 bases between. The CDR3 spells CASSVHRDLTENTEAFF. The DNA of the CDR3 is TGTGCCAGCAGCGTCCACCGGGACTTAACAGAGAACACTGAAGCTTTCTTT.

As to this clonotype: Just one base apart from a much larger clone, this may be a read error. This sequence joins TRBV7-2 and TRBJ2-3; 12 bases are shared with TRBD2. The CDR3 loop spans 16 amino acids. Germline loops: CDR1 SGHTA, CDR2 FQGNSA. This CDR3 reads CASSSRLAGGADTRYF. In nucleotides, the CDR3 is TGTGCCAGCAGCTCTCGGCTAGCGGGGGGGGCAGATACGCGGTATTTT.

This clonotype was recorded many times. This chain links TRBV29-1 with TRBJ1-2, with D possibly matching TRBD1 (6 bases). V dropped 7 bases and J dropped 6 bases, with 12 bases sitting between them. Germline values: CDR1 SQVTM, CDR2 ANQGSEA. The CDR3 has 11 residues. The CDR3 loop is CSASGEDGYTF. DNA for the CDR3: TGCAGCGCCTCAGGGGAGGATGGCTACACCTTC. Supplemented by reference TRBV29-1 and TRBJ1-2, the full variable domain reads SAVISQKPSRDICQRGTSLTIQCQVDSQVTMMFWYRQQPGQSLTLIATANQGSEATYESGFVIDKFPISRPNLTFSTLTVSNMSPEDSSIYLCSASGEDGYTFGSGTRLTVV.

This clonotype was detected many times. CDR3 DNA sequence: TGTGCCAGCAGTTACTCGGTTGGACAGGGGGAGTCCTACGAGCAGTACTTC. Translated: CASSYSVGQGESYEQYF. The chain employs TRBV6-2 or TRBV6-3 and TRBJ2-7; 10 nucleotides align to TRBD1. The V segment lost 0 bases and the J segment 1 base; nucleotides outside the gene matches: 6. CDR1 and CDR2 (germline): MNHEY, SVGEGT. This CDR3 comprises 17 residues.

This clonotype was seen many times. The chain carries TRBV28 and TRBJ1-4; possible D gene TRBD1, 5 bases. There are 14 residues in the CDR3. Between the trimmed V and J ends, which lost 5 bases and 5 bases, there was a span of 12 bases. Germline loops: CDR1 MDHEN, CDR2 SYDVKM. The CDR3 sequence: CASSTRGLNEKLFF. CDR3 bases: TGTGCCAGCAGTACAAGGGGCTTAAATGAAAAACTGTTTTTT.

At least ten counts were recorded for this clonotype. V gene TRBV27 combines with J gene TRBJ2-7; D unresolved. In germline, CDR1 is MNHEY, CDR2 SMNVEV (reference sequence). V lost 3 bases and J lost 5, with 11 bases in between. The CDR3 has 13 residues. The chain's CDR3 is CASSFTVWDEQYF. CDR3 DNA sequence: TGTGCCAGCAGTTTTACGGTATGGGACGAGCAGTACTTC.

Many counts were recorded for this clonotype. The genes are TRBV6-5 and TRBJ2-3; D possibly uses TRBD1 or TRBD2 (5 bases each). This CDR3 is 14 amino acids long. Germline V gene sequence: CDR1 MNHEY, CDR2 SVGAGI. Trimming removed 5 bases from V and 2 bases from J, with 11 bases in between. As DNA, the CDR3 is TGTGCCAGCAGTCGAGGGGTAATCACAGATACGCAGTATTTT. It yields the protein CASSRGVITDTQYF.

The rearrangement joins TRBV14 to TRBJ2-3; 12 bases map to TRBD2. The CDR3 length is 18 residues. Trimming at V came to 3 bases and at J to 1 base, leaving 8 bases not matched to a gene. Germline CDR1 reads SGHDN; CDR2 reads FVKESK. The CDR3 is CASSQLLAGGPGTDTQYF. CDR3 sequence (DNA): TGTGCCAGCAGCCAGCTCCTAGCGGGAGGGCCTGGCACAGATACGCAGTATTTT.

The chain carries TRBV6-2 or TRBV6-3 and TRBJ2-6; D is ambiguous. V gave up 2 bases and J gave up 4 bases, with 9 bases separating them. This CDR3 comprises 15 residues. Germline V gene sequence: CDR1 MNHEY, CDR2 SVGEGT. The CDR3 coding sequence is TGTGCCAGCAGTTACACGGGTGGCGGGGCCAACGTCCTGACTTTC. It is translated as CASSYTGGGANVLTF.